This T cell receptor beta chain was obtained from a study of blood T cell repertoires in COVID-19. Study in general: Spain, Italy and the United States supplied samples that represented acute and convalescent COVID-19. Nucleic acid was either cDNA or gDNA, and it came from T cells, B-cell-depleted T cells, or PBMCs.

This clone came up a few times. V trimming: 4 bases; J trimming: 0 bases; junction bases outside the gene matches: 12. CDR1 SGHDT and CDR2 YYEEEE come from the germline V gene. The CDR3 sequence is 17 residues long. Repertoires were generated with immunoSEQ multiplex PCR, while TCRdb's copy carries only in-frame clones and drops some. The sample includes around 140,000 clones, roughly 90% of them seen just once. This receptor was taken from a man in his forties or fifties with active or convalescent COVID-19. Input material: peripheral blood. This chain connects TRBV5-6 to TRBJ1-2; 7 nucleotides match TRBD1. The CDR3 loop is CASSLATGRKANYGYTF. The CDR3 coding sequence is TGTGCCAGCAGCCTGGCGACAGGGAGGAAGGCTAACTATGGCTACACCTTC.